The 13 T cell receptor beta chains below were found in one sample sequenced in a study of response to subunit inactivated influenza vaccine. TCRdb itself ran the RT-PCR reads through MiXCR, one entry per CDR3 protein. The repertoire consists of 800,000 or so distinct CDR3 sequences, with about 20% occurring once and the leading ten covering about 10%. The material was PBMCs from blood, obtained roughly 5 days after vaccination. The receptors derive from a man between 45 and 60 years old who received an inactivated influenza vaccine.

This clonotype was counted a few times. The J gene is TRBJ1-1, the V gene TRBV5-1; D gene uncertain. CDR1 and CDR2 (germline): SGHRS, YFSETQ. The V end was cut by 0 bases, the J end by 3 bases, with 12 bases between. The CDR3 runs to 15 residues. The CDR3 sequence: CASSLVNRGDTEAFF. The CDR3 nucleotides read TGCGCCAGCAGCTTGGTGAATCGTGGGGACACTGAAGCTTTCTTT.

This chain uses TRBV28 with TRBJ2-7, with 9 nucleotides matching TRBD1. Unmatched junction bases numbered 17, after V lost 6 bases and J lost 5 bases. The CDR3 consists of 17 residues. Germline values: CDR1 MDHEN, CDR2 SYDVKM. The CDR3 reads CASRTIRRGQGGDEQYF. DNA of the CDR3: TGTGCCAGCAGAACTATCCGACGGGGACAGGGAGGGGACGAGCAGTACTTC.

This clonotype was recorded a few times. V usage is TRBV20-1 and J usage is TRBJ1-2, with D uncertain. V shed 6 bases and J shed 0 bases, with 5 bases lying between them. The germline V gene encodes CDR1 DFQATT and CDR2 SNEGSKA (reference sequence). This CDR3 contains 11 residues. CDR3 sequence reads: CSATSNYGYTF. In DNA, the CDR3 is TGCAGTGCCACTTCTAACTATGGCTACACCTTC.

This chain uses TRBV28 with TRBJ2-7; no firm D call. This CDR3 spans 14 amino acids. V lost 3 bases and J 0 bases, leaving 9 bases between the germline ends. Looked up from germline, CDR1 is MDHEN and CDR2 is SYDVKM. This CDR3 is CASSLARVSYEQYF. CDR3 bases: TGTGCCAGCAGTTTGGCCAGAGTCTCCTACGAGCAGTACTTC.

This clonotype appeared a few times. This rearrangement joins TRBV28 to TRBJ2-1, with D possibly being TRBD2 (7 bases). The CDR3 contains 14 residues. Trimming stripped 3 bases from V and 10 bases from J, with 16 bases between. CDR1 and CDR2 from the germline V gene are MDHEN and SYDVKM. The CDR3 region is CASSLGGGLREQFF. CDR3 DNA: TGTGCCAGCAGTTTGGGGGGGGGCCTACGGGAGCAGTTCTTC.

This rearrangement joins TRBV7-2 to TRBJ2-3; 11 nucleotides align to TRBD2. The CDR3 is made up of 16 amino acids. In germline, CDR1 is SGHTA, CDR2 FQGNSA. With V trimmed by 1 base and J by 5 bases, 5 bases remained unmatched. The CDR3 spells CASSLDIAGGRDTQYF. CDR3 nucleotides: TGTGCCAGCAGCTTAGATATAGCGGGGGGGCGAGATACGCAGTATTTT. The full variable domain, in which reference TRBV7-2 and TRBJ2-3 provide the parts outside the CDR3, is GAGVSQSPSNKVTEKGKDVELRCDPISGHTALYWYRQSLGQGLEFLIYFQGNSAPDKSGLPSDRFSAERTGGSVSTLTIQRTQQEDSAVYLCASSLDIAGGRDTQYFGPGTRLTVL.

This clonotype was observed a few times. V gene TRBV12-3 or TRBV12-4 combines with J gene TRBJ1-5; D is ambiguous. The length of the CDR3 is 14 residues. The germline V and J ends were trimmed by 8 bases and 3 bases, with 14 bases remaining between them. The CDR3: CASSSDGLNQPQHF. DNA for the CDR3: TGTGCCAGCTCAAGCGACGGCCTCAATCAGCCCCAGCATTTT.

Here the CDR3 DNA reads TGCAGTGCTAGAGATCTGAGGAGTTACGAGCAGTACTTC. Encoded protein: CSARDLRSYEQYF. The V gene is TRBV20-1, the J gene TRBJ2-7; D call uncertain. The CDR3 runs 13 residues. Germline loops: CDR1 DFQATT, CDR2 SNEGSKA (reference sequence). Between the trimmed V and J ends, which lost 0 bases and 4 bases, there was a span of 10 bases.

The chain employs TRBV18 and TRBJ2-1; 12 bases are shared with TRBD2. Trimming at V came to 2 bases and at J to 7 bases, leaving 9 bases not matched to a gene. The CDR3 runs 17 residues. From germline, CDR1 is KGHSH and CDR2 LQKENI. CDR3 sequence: CASSPLRTSGNSNEQFF. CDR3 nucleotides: TGTGCCAGCTCACCATTACGGACTAGCGGGAATTCGAATGAGCAGTTCTTC.

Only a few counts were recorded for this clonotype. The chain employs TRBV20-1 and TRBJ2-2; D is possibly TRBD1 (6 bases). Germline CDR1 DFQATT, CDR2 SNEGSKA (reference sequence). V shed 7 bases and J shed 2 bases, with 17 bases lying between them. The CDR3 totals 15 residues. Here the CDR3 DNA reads TGCAGTGTCCGACTGCTGGGACAAAACACCGGGGAGCTGTTTTTT. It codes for CSVRLLGQNTGELFF.

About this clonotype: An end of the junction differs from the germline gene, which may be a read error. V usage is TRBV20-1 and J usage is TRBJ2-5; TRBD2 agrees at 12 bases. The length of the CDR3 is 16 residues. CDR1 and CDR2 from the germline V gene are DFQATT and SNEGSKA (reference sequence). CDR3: CCARDWASGGEETQYF. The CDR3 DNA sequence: TGCTGTGCTAGAGATTGGGCTAGCGGGGGGGAAGAGACCCAGTACTTC.

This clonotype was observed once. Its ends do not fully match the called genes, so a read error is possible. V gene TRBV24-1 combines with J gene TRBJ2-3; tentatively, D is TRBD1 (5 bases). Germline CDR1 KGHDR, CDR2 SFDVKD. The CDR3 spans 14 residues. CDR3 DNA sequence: TGTGCCACCAGAGATTGGGGCCGCACAGATACGCAGTATTTT. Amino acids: CATRDWGRTDTQYF.

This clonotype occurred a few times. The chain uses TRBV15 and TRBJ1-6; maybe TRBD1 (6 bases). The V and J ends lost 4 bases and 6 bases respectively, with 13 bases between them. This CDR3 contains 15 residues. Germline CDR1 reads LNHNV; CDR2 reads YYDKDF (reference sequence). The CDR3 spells CATSMTRGSNSPLHF. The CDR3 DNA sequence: TGTGCCACCAGCATGACCAGGGGTAGTAATTCACCCCTCCACTTT.